Listed below are T cell receptor beta chains from one sample, sequenced in a study of T-cell reconstitution after alpha-beta-depleted transplantation in children. MiXCR, run by TCRdb on the PCR reads, gives a single entry per CDR3 protein. The sample holds roughly 220,000 distinct CDR3 sequences, about 8.4% seen once. This material consisted of PBMCs, mostly from graft donor cells, taken 360 days after TCRalphabeta/CD19-depleted stem cell transplant. All receptors derive from a male patient between 2 and 15 years old who had a stem cell transplant for acute myeloid leukemia, so the T cells may come from the graft donor. CDR3s include the opening cysteine and the closing phenylalanine or tryptophan.

J: TRBJ2-1; V: TRBV4-2; CDR3: CASSPTVVYNEQFF
J: TRBJ1-1; V: TRBV7-6; CDR3: CASSPGQVGTEAFF
J: TRBJ2-1; V: TRBV24-1; CDR3: CATSDFSGVQFF
J: TRBJ2-2; V: TRBV12-3/TRBV12-4; CDR3: CASSLRQENTGELFF
J: TRBJ2-3; V: TRBV7-2; CDR3: CASSPNRGRGDTQYF
J: TRBJ1-3; V: TRBV12-3/TRBV12-4; CDR3: CASSLTGAPNTIYF
J: TRBJ2-7; V: TRBV28; CDR3: CASRASGSSYEQYF
J: TRBJ2-7; V: TRBV29-1; CDR3: CSVQTDRAHEQYF
J: TRBJ2-3; V: TRBV12-3/TRBV12-4; CDR3: CASSLPGASTQYF
J: TRBJ2-5; V: TRBV11-3; CDR3: CASSLFSRWRGGEETQYF
J: TRBJ2-3; V: TRBV7-3; CDR3: CASSLKGTGLAYF
J: TRBJ2-1; V: TRBV4-3; CDR3: CASSGGRRAGGPGEQFF
J: TRBJ2-3; V: TRBV27; CDR3: CASSLLLAGGPGTQYF
J: TRBJ2-3; V: TRBV12-3/TRBV12-4; CDR3: CASDSGFGVRMYF
J: TRBJ1-1; V: TRBV6-1; CDR3: CASSDFRARGGTEAFF
J: TRBJ2-1; V: TRBV20-1; CDR3: CSARDLPGEPHNEQFF
J: TRBJ1-2; V: TRBV30; CDR3: CAWRVGFGGYTF
J: TRBJ2-7; V: TRBV4-1; CDR3: CASSQVGLRTYEQYF
J: TRBJ2-7; V: TRBV20-1; CDR3: CSATGLAGGPYEQYF
J: TRBJ1-2; V: TRBV12-3/TRBV12-4; CDR3: CASSRAGQGDGYTF